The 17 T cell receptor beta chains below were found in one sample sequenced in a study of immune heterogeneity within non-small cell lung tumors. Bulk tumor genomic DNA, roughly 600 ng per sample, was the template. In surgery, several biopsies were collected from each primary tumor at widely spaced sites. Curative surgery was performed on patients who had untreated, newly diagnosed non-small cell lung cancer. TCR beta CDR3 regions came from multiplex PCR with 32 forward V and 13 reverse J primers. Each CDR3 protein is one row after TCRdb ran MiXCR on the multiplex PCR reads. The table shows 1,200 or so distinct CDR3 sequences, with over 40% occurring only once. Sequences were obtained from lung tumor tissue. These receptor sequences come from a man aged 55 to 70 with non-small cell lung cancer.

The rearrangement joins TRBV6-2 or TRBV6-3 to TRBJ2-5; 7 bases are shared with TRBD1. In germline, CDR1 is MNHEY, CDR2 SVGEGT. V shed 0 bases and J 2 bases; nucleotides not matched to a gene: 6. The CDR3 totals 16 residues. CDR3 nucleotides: TGTGCCAGCAGTTACTCGCGGACAGGACTTCAAGAGACCCAGTACTTC. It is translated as CASSYSRTGLQETQYF.

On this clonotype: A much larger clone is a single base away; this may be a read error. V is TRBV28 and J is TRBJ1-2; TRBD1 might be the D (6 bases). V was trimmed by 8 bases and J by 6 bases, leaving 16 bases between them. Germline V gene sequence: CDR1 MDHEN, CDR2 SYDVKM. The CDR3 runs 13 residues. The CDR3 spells CASVPWGRDGYTF. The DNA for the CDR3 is TGTGCCAGCGTCCCCTGGGGGCGCGATGGCTACACCTTC.

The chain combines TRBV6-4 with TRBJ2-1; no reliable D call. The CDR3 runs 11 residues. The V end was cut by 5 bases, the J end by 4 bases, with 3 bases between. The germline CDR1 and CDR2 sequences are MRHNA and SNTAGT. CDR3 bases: TGTGCCAGCAGTATTTACAATGAGCAGTTCTTC. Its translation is CASSIYNEQFF.

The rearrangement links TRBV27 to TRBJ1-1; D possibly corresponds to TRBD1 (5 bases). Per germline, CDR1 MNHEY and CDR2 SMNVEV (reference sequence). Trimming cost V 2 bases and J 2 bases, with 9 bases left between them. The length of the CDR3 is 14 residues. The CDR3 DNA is TGTGCCAGCAGTTTAAACGGGGGTAACACTGAAGCTTTCTTT. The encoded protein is CASSLNGGNTEAFF.

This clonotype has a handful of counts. CDR3 sequence: CASSATGGGDEKLFF. Here the CDR3 DNA reads TGTGCCAGCAGCGCTACAGGGGGCGGTGATGAAAAACTGTTTTTT. The chain uses TRBV11-2 and TRBJ1-4; 9 bases align to TRBD1. Germline V CDR1 and CDR2: SGHAT, FQNNGV. The ends lost 5 bases at V and 6 bases at J; junction bases unmatched: 7. The CDR3 loop spans 15 amino acids. The full variable domain, in which reference TRBV11-2 and TRBJ1-4 provide the parts outside the CDR3, is EAGVAQSPRYKIIEKRQSVAFWCNPISGHATLYWYQQILGQGPKLLIQFQNNGVVDDSQLPKDRFSAERLKGVDSTLKIQPAKLEDSAVYLCASSATGGGDEKLFFGSGTQLSVL.

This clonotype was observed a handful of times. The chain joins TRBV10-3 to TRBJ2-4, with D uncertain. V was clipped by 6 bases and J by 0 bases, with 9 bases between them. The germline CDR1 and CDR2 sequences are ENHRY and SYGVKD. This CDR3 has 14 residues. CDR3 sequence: CAISLDLAKNIQYF. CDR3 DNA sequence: TGTGCCATCAGCCTAGATTTAGCCAAAAACATTCAGTACTTC.

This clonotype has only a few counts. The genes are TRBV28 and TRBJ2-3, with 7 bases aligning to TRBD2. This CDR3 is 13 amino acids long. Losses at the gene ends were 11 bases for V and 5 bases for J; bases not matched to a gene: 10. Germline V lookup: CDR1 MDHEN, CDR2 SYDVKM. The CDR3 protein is CASSGGGKDTQYF. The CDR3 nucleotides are TGTGCCTCTAGCGGCGGGGGAAAAGATACGCAGTATTTT.

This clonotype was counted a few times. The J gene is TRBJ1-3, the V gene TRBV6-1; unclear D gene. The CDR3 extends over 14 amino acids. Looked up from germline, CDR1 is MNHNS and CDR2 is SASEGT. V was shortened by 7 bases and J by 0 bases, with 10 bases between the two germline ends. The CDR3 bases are TGTGCCAGCATAAGATCGAACTCTGGAAACACCATATATTTT. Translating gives CASIRSNSGNTIYF.

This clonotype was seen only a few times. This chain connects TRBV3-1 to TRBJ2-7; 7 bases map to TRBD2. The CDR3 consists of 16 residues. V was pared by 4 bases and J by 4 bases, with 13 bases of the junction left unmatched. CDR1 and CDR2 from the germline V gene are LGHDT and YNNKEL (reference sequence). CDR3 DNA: TGTGCCAGCAGCCCCACCCTGGGGGTAGCGGGTTACGAGCAGTACTTC. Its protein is CASSPTLGVAGYEQYF.

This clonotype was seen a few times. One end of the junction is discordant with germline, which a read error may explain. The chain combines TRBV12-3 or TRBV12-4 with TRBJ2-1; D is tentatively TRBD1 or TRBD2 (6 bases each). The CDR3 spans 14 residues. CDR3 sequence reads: CASSSGAIHNDQFF. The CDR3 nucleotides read TGTGCCAGCAGCTCGGGGGCTATCCACAATGATCAGTTCTTC.

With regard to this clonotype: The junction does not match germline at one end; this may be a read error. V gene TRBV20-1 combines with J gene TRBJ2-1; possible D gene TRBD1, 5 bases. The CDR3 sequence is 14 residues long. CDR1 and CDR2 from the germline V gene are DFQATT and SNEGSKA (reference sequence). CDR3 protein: CSALQDMSYNDQFF. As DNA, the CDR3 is TGCAGTGCTCTACAGGATATGAGCTACAATGATCAGTTCTTC.

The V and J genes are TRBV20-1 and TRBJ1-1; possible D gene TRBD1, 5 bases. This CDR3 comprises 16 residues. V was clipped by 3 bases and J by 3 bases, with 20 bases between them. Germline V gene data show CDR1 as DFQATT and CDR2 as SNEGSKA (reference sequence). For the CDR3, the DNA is TGCAGTGCTAGTGGTCGCCCCAGGGTTTGGGACACTGAAGCTTTCTTT. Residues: CSASGRPRVWDTEAFF.

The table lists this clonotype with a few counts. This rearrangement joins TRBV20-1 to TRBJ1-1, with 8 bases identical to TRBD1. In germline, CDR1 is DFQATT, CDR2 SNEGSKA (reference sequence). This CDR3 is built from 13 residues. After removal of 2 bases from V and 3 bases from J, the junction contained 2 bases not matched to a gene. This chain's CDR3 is CSARQGADTEAFF. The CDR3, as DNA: TGCAGTGCTAGACAGGGGGCGGACACTGAAGCTTTCTTT.

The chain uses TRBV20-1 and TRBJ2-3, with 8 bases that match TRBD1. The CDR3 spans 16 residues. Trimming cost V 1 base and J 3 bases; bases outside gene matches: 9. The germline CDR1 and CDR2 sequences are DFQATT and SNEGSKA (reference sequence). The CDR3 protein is CSARAPGGAGTDTQYF. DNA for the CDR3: TGCAGTGCTAGAGCCCCAGGGGGCGCCGGGACAGATACGCAGTATTTT.

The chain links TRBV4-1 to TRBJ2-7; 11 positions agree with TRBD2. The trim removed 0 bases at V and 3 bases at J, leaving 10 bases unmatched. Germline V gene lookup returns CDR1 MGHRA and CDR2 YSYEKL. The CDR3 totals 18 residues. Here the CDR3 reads CASSQEIMSGLAVYEQYF. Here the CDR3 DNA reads TGCGCCAGCAGCCAAGAGATTATGTCGGGACTAGCGGTCTACGAGCAGTACTTC.

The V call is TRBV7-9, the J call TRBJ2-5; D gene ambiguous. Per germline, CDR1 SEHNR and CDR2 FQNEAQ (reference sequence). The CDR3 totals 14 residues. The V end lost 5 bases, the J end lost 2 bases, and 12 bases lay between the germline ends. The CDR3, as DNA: TGTGCCAGCAGCACATTGGACGGTCAAGAGACCCAGTACTTC. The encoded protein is CASSTLDGQETQYF.

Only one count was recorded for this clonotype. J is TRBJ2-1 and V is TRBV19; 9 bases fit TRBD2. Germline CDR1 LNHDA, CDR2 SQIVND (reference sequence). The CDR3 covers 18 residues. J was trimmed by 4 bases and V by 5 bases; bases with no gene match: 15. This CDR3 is CASSPNPYSGRRYNEQFF. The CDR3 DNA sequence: TGTGCCAGTAGTCCCAACCCCTATAGCGGGAGAAGATACAATGAGCAGTTCTTC.